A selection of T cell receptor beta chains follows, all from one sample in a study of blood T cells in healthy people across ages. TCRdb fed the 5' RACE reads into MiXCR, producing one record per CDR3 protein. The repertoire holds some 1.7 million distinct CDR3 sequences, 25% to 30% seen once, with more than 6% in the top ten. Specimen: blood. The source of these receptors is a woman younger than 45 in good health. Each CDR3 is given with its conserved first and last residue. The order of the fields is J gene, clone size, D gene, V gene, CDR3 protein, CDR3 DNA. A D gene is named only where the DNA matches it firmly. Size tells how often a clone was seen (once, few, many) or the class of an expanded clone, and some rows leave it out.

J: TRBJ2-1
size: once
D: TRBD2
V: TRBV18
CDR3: CASSPPGLAGGGEQFF
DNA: TGTGCCAGCTCACCCCCGGGACTAGCGGGAGGTGGTGAGCAGTTCTTC

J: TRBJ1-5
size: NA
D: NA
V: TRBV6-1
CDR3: CASSQRPRLGGNRPQHF
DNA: TGTGCCAGCAGTCAACGGCCTCGACTTGGGGGCAATCGGCCCCAGCATTTT

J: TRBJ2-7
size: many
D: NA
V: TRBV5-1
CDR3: CASSLVGGSSYEQYF
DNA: TGTGCCAGCAGCCTAGTTGGGGGTAGCTCCTACGAGCAGTACTTC

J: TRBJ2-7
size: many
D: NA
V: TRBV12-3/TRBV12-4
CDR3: CASTATGYEQYF
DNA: TGTGCCAGCACCGCGACAGGCTACGAGCAGTACTTC

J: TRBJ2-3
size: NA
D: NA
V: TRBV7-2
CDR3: CASSFLGTSTDTQYF
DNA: TGTGCCAGCAGCTTCCTCGGTACTAGCACAGATACGCAGTATTTT

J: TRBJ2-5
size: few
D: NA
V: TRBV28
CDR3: CASSLQGTGRRQETQYF
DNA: TGTGCCAGCAGTTTACAGGGGACCGGAAGGAGACAAGAGACCCAGTACTTC

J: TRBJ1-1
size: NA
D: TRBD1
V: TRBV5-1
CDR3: CASSHRDRLNTEAFF
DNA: TGCGCCAGCAGCCACCGGGACAGACTGAACACTGAAGCTTTCTTT

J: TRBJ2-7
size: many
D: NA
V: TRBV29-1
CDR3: CSVELGLTYEQYF
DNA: TGCAGCGTTGAGTTGGGTCTTACGTACGAGCAGTACTTC

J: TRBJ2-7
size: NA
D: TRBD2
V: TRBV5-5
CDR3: CASSLEGLAPVEYF
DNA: TGTGCCAGCAGCTTGGAGGGACTAGCCCCGGTGGAGTACTTC

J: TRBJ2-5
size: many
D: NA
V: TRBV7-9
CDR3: CASSLGEAETQYF
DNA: TGTGCCAGCAGCTTAGGGGAGGCAGAGACCCAGTACTTC

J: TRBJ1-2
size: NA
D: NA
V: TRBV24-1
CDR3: CATSALGPGSLNGYTF
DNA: TGTGCCACCAGTGCCCTGGGACCCGGTTCACTAAATGGCTACACCTTC

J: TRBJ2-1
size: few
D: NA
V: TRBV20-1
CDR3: CSATQVLKVDEQFF
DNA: TGCAGTGCGACGCAAGTTCTAAAGGTCGATGAGCAGTTCTTC

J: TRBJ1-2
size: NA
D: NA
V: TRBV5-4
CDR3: CASSLYQGFEGYTF
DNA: TGTGCCAGCAGCTTGTATCAGGGGTTCGAGGGCTACACCTTC

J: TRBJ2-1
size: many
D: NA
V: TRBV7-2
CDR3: CASSLVATRYNEQFF
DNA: TGTGCCAGCAGCTTAGTGGCCACTCGGTACAATGAGCAGTTCTTC

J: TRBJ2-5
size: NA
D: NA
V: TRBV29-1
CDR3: CSAGGTGLMEQYF
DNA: TGCAGCGCGGGAGGGACAGGGCTAATGGAGCAGTACTTC

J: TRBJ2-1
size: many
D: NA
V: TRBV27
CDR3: CASSFQAPGGGLNEQFF
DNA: TGTGCCAGCAGTTTCCAAGCCCCCGGGGGCGGGTTGAATGAGCAGTTCTTC

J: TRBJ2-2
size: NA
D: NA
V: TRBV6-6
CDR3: CASSYSGPGTGELFF
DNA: TGTGCCAGCAGTTACTCGGGACCCGGGACCGGGGAGCTGTTTTTT

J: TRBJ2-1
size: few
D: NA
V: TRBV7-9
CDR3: CASSLEAQSHEQFF
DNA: TGTGCCAGCAGCTTAGAAGCACAGTCCCATGAGCAGTTCTTC

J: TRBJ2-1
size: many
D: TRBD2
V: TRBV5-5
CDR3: CASSQGLAGSDEQFF
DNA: TGTGCCAGCAGCCAGGGACTAGCGGGAAGCGATGAGCAGTTCTTC

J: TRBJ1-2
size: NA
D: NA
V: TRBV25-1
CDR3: CASSDRLTALGYTF
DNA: TGTGCCAGCAGTGACCGACTTACAGCTCTGGGCTACACCTTC